This entry lists 5 T cell receptor beta chains sequenced from one sample in a study of blood T cell repertoires in COVID-19. Sequencing was performed with immunoSEQ multiplex PCR; in TCRdb, only in-frame clones are kept and a portion is missing. The data show about 150,000 clones, more than 70% seen once. The sample comprised peripheral blood. These receptor sequences come from a woman between 45 and 65 years old with acute or convalescent COVID-19.

This chain uses TRBV5-1 with TRBJ2-6; 8 nucleotides match TRBD1. This CDR3 contains 15 residues. Germline V gene data show CDR1 as SGHRS and CDR2 as YFSETQ. Trimming cost V 4 bases and J 2 bases; bases outside gene matches: 2. As DNA, the CDR3 is TGCGCCAGCAGCCCGACAGGGGCTGGGGCCAACGTCCTGACTTTC. Its protein is CASSPTGAGANVLTF. The complete variable domain, with remaining parts taken from reference TRBV5-1 and TRBJ2-6, reads KAGVTQTPRYLIKTRGQQVTLSCSPISGHRSVSWYQQTPGQGLQFLFEYFSETQRNKGNFPGRFSGRQFSNSRSEMNVSTLELGDSALYLCASSPTGAGANVLTFGAGSRLTVL.

The J gene is TRBJ1-6, the V gene TRBV7-2; D remains ambiguous. Germline CDR1 SGHTA, CDR2 FQGNSA. The CDR3 sequence is 14 residues long. V lost 1 base to trimming and J lost 8 bases, with 9 bases between them. The DNA for the CDR3 is TGTGCCAGCAGCTTAGTGGGAGGGTATTCACCCCTCCACTTT. As protein: CASSLVGGYSPLHF.

About this clone: A read error may produce the germline difference seen at one junction end. The rearrangement joins TRBV5-1 to TRBJ1-4, with 7 bases aligning to TRBD1. Germline assignment: CDR1 SGHRS and CDR2 YFSETQ. The CDR3 length is 15 residues. CDR3 sequence reads: CASTSAEGAGEKLFF. CDR3 DNA: TGCGCCAGCACCTCCGCCGAGGGGGCCGGGGAAAAGCTGTTTTTT.

This clone occurred many times. The chain has TRBV19 and TRBJ1-4; possibly TRBD1 for D (5 bases). V shed 3 bases and J shed 6 bases, with 11 bases lying between them. Germline lookup yields CDR1 LNHDA and CDR2 SQIVND (reference sequence). This CDR3 comprises 14 residues. The CDR3 sequence: CASSIGTPYEKLFF. CDR3 sequence (DNA): TGTGCCAGTAGTATCGGGACTCCGTATGAAAAACTGTTTTTT.

The rearrangement joins TRBV7-6 to TRBJ2-1; 10 positions match TRBD1. With V trimmed by 3 bases and J by 6 bases, 8 bases remained unmatched. This CDR3 has 16 amino acids. In germline, CDR1 is SGHVS, CDR2 FNYEAQ. The CDR3 sequence is CASSFRQGALSNEQFF. The CDR3 coding sequence is TGTGCCAGCAGCTTCAGACAGGGGGCTCTTTCCAATGAGCAGTTCTTC.